One sample yielded the 7 T cell receptor beta chains listed below, sequenced in a study of graft-versus-host responses after intestinal transplantation. No cognate antigen is known for these TCRs. Using immunoSEQ multiplex PCR, the repertoire was profiled, and TCRdb retains in-frame clones only, with some absent. Among tens of thousands of clones listed, under 95% were seen once. The material was unstimulated CD8+ T cells sorted from spleen or lymph node cells, obtained before intestinal transplant. Source of these receptors: a human donor who received an intestinal transplant.

The CDR3 sequence: CASSPRDSSTDTQYF. CDR3 coding DNA: TGCGCCAGCAGCCCACGGGATTCGAGCACAGATACGCAGTATTTT. The chain combines TRBV4-3 with TRBJ2-3, with D maybe TRBD2 (5 bases). Trimming removed 4 bases from V and 0 bases from J, with 11 bases in between. Germline V gives CDR1 LGHNA, CDR2 YSLEER. The CDR3 totals 15 residues.

The chain links TRBV29-1 to TRBJ2-3; 13 bases match TRBD2. There are 19 residues in the CDR3. In germline, CDR1 is SQVTM, CDR2 ANQGSEA. Trimming took 0 bases from V and 0 from J; bases not matched to a gene: 9. CDR3 residues: CSVEDPLAGGTKSTDTQYF. The CDR3 coding sequence is TGCAGCGTTGAAGATCCACTAGCGGGGGGGACAAAAAGCACAGATACGCAGTATTTT.

The chain is built from TRBV13 and TRBJ1-1, with D possibly TRBD1 on 6 matching bases. V was clipped by 0 bases and J by 1 base, with 9 bases between them. Germline CDR1 reads PRHDT; CDR2 reads FYEKMQ (reference sequence). The length of the CDR3 is 15 residues. The CDR3 here is CASSLGWTENTEAFF. The CDR3 DNA follows: TGTGCCAGCAGCTTAGGCTGGACAGAGAACACTGAAGCTTTCTTT.

This sequence joins TRBV10-2 and TRBJ2-7; D may be TRBD1 (6 bases). The CDR3 has 14 residues. Trimming removed 3 bases at V and 4 bases at J, with 13 bases between. Germline CDR1 and CDR2: WSHSY and SAAADI. As DNA, the CDR3 is TGCGCCAGCAGTGAACAGGGAATGAAGTACGAGCAGTACTTC. Translated: CASSEQGMKYEQYF.

The chain uses TRBV30 and TRBJ2-7; D perhaps matches TRBD1 (6 bases). Germline V gene data show CDR1 as GTSNPN and CDR2 as SVGIG (reference sequence). This CDR3 spans 14 amino acids. Deletions cut 4 bases from V and 6 bases from J, with 19 bases between. In DNA, the CDR3 is TGTGCCTGGACCCTGGCAGGGGCCTCCCTCGAGCAGTACTTC. Its translation is CAWTLAGASLEQYF. Together with reference TRBV30 and TRBJ2-7, the CDR3 gives the full variable domain: SQTIHQWPATLVQPVGSPLSLECTVEGTSNPNLYWYRQAAGRGLQLLFYSVGIGQISSEVPQNLSASRPQDRQFILSSKKLLLSDSGFYLCAWTLAGASLEQYFGPGTRLTVT.

The genes are TRBV7-6 and TRBJ2-7, with a possible D match to TRBD1 (6 bases). The CDR3 extends over 14 amino acids. CDR1 is SGHVS, CDR2 FNYEAQ, per germline. V was pared by 4 bases and J by 1 base, with 11 bases between. CDR3 in amino acids: CASSYRTESYEQYF. The CDR3 bases are TGTGCCAGCAGCTACCGGACAGAGTCCTACGAGCAGTACTTC.

The chain combines TRBV7-2 with TRBJ2-5; perhaps TRBD1 as D (6 bases). Trimming removed 2 bases at V and 5 bases at J, with 12 bases between. Germline CDR1 reads SGHTA; CDR2 reads FQGNSA. This CDR3 has 14 residues. The CDR3 DNA is TGTGCCAGCAGCTTACTCAGCAGGGGCGAGACCCAGTACTTC. Amino acids: CASSLLSRGETQYF.